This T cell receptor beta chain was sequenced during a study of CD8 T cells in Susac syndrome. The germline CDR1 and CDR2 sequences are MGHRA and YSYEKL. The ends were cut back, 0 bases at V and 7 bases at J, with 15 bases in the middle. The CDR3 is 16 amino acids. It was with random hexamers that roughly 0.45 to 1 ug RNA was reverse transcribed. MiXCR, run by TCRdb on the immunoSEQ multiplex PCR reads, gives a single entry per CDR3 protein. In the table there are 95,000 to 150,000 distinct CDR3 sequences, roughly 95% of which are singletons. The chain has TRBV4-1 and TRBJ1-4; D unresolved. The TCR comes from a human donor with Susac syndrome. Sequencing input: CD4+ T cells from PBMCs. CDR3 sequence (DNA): TGCGCCAGCAGCCAAGATCTGAGAGGCTCAGCTGAAAAACTGTTTTTT. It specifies CASSQDLRGSAEKLFF.